This TCR beta chain stems from a study of T cells in Graves' hyperthyroidism and ophthalmopathy. V lost 0 bases, J lost 13 bases, and 10 bases lay in between. CDR1 is KGHSY, CDR2 FQNENV, per germline. The CDR3 is made up of 13 amino acids. The investigators amplified TCR beta CDR3 regions from RNA transcripts. During a first-round RT-PCR of the TCR CDR3, the HTBI primer set was used. TCRdb recomputed calls from the multiplex PCR reads with MiXCR, one row per CDR3 protein. The table shows some 570,000 distinct CDR3 sequences, with 15% to 20% occurring only once. The sequence came from a woman between 18 and 29 years old with Graves' ophthalmopathy. The V gene is TRBV16, the J gene TRBJ1-6; D gene uncertain. Sequencing was carried out using blood. The CDR3 DNA reads as TGTGCCAGCAGCCAATCGGTCGACCGTCCCCTCCACTTT. The encoded protein is CASSQSVDRPLHF.